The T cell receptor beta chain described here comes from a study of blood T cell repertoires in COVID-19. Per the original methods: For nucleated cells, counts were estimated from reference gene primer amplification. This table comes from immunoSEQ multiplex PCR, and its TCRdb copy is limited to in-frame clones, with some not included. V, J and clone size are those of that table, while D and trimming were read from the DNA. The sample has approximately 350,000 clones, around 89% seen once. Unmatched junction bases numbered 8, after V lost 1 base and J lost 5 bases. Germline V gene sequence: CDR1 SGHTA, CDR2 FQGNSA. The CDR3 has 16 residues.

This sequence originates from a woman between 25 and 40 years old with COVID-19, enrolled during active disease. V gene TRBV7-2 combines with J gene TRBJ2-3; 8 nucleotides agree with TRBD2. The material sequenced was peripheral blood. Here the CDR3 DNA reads TGTGCCAGCAGCTTAGTACCGGGAGGGACCTTAGATACGCAGTATTTT. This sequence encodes CASSLVPGGTLDTQYF.